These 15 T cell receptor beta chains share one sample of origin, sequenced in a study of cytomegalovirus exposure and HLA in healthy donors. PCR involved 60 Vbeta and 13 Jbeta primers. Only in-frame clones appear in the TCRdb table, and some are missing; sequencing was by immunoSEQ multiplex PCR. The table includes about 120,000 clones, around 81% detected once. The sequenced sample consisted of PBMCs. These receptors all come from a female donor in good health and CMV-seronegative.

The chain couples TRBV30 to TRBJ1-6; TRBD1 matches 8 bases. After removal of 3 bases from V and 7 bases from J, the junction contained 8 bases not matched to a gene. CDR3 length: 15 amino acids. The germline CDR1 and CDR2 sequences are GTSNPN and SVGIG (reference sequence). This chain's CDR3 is CAWRETRQGNSPLHF. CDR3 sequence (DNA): TGTGCCTGGAGAGAAACCCGACAGGGGAATTCACCCCTCCACTTT. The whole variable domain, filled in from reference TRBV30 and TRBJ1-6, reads SQTIHQWPATLVQPVGSPLSLECTVEGTSNPNLYWYRQAAGRGLQLLFYSVGIGQISSEVPQNLSASRPQDRQFILSSKKLLLSDSGFYLCAWRETRQGNSPLHFGNGTRLTVT.

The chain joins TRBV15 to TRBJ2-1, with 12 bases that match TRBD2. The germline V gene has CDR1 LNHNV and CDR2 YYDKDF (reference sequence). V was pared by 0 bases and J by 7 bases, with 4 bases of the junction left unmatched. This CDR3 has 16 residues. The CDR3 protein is CATSRERGLAGNEQFF. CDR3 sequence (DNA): TGTGCCACCAGCAGAGAACGGGGACTAGCGGGTAATGAGCAGTTCTTC. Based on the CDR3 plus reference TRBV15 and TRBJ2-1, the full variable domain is DAMVIQNPRYQVTQFGKPVTLSCSQTLNHNVMYWYQQKSSQAPKLLFHYYDKDFNNEADTPDNFQSRRPNTSFCFLDIRSPGLGDTAMYLCATSRERGLAGNEQFFGPGTRLTVL.

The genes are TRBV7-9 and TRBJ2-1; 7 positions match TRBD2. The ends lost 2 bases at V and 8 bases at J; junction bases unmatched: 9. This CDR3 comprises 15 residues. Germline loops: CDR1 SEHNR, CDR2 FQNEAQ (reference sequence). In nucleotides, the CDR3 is TGTGCCAGCAGCTTACTAGCGGTGACTTCACATGAGCAGTTCTTC. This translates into CASSLLAVTSHEQFF.

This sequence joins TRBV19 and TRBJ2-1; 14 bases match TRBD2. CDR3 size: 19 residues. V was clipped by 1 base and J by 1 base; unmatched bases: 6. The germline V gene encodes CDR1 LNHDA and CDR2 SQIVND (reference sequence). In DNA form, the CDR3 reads TGTGCCAGTAGTATAGGTAGGACTAGCGGGGGGATTTCCTACAATGAGCAGTTCTTC. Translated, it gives CASSIGRTSGGISYNEQFF. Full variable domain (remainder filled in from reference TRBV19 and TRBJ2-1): DGGITQSPKYLFRKEGQNVTLSCEQNLNHDAMYWYRQDPGQGLRLIYYSQIVNDFQKGDIAEGYSVSREKKESFPLTVTSAQKNPTAFYLCASSIGRTSGGISYNEQFFGPGTRLTVL.

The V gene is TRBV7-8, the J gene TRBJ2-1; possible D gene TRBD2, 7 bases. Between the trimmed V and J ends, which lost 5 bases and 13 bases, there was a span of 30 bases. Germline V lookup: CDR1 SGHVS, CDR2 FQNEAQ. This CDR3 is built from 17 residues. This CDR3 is CASSQRWGPVGGSHQFF. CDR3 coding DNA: TGTGCCAGCAGCCAGCGGTGGGGGCCTGTGGGCGGGAGTCATCAGTTCTTC.

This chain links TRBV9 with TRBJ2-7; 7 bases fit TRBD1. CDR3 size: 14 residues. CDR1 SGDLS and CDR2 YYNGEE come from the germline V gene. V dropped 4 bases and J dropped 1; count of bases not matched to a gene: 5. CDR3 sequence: CASSSRDRSYEQYF. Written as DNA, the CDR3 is TGTGCCAGCAGCTCCCGGGACAGATCCTACGAGCAGTACTTC. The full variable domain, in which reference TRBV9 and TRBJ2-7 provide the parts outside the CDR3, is DSGVTQTPKHLITATGQRVTLRCSPRSGDLSVYWYQQSLDQGLQFLIQYYNGEERAKGNILERFSAQQFPDLHSELNLSSLELGDSALYFCASSSRDRSYEQYFGPGTRLTVT.

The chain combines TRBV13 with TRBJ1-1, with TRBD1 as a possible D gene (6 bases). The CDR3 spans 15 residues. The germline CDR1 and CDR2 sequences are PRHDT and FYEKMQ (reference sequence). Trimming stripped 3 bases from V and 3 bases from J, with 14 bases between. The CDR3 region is CASSLGQGRDTEAFF. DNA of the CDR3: TGTGCCAGCAGCTTGGGCCAGGGGCGAGACACTGAAGCTTTCTTT.

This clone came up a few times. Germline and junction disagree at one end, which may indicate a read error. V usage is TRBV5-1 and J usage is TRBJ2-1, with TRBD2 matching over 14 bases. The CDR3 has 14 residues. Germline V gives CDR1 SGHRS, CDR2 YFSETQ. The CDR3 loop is CASSSTSGGAEVVF. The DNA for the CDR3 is TGCGCCAGCTCTTCGACTAGCGGGGGGGCCGAAGTGGTCTTC.

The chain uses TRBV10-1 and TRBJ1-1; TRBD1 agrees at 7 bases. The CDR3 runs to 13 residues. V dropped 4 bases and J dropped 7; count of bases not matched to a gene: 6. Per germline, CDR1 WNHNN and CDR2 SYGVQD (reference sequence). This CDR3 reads CASSVNRGDEAFF. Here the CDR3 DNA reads TGCGCCAGCAGTGTTAACAGGGGAGATGAAGCTTTCTTT.

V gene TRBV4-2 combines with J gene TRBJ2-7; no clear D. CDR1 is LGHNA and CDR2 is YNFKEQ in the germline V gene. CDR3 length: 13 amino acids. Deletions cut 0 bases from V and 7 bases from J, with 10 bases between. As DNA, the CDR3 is TGTGCCAGCAGCCAAGATCTTCCCGGGGAGCAGTACTTC. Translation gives CASSQDLPGEQYF.

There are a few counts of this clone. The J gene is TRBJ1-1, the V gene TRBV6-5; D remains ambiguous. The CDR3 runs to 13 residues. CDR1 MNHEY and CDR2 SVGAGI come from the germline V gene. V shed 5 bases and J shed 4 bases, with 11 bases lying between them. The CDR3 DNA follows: TGTGCCAGCAGTGAATTCGGGGTCACTGAAGCTTTCTTT. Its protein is CASSEFGVTEAFF.

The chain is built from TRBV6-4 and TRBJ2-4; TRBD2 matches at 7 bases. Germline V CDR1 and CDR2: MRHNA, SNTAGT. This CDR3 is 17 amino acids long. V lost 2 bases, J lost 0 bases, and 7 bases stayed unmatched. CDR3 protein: CASSDPKRDRAKNIQYF. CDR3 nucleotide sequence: TGTGCCAGCAGTGACCCGAAGCGGGATAGAGCCAAAAACATTCAGTACTTC.

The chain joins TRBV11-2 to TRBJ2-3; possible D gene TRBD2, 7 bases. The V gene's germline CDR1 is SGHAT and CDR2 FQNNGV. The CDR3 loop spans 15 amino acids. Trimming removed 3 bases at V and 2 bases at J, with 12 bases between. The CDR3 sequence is CASSLGGGLTDTQYF. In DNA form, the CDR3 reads TGTGCCAGCAGCTTGGGCGGGGGCCTCACAGATACGCAGTATTTT.

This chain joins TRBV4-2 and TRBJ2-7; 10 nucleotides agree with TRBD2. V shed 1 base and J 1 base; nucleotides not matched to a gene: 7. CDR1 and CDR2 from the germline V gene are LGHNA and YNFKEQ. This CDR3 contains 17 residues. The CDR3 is CASSQGLGLADSYEQYF. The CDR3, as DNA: TGTGCCAGCAGCCAAGGTCTCGGACTAGCGGATTCCTACGAGCAGTACTTC.

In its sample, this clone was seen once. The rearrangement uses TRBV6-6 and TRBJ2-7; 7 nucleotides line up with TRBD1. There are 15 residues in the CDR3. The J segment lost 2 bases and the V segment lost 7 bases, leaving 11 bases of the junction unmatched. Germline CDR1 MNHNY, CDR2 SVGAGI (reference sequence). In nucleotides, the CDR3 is TGTGCCAGCATTGAGGGGGCTATCAAGCCCTACGAGCAGTACTTC. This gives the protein CASIEGAIKPYEQYF.